The 6 T cell receptor beta chains reported below all come from one sample, sequenced in a study of T-cell memory formation after mild COVID-19. TCRdb reprocessed the 5' RACE reads with MiXCR, giving one entry per CDR3 protein. The data hold 120,000 to 150,000 distinct CDR3 sequences, with around 21% observed a single time. What was sequenced was PBMCs or a T cell subset sorted from them (not recorded which). The receptors were gathered from an adult woman who had mild COVID-19 (a few samples of this study predate the infection). Cell type and time point are not known.

The chain joins TRBV12-3 or TRBV12-4 to TRBJ2-1, with a weak D call TRBD1 (5 bases). This CDR3 contains 14 residues. Trimming removed 4 bases at V and 4 bases at J, with 11 bases between. CDR3 coding DNA: TGTGCCAGCAGTTCATGGCAGGGTTACAATGAGCAGTTCTTC. Protein: CASSSWQGYNEQFF.

This clonotype was counted between two and nine times. The chain links TRBV7-8 to TRBJ2-7, with D maybe TRBD2 (6 bases). This CDR3 has 15 amino acids. The germline V and J ends were trimmed by 6 bases and 6 bases, with 21 bases remaining between them. Germline CDR1 is SGHVS and CDR2 is FQNEAQ. In DNA form, the CDR3 reads TGTGCCAGCAGAAGTCGGGAGACCCCCTTGGGCGAGCAGTACTTC. Amino acid sequence: CASRSRETPLGEQYF.

The table lists this clonotype with a few counts. V is TRBV12-3 or TRBV12-4 and J is TRBJ1-5; D perhaps matches TRBD1 (6 bases). There are 15 residues in the CDR3. Trimming took 5 bases from V and 3 from J, leaving 14 bases between them. The CDR3: CASSPGVGYNQPQHF. CDR3 coding DNA: TGTGCCAGCAGTCCAGGGGTGGGGTACAATCAGCCCCAGCATTTT.

This clonotype occurred many times. The V gene is TRBV19, the J gene TRBJ2-1; D gene unclear. The V gene lost 0 bases and the J gene lost 0 bases, with 9 bases spanning the gap. The CDR3 is 16 residues long. CDR1 is LNHDA, CDR2 SQIVND, per germline (reference sequence). This CDR3 is CASSIEKSSSYNEQFF. The CDR3 DNA is TGTGCCAGTAGTATAGAGAAGTCCAGCTCCTACAATGAGCAGTTCTTC.

In its sample, this clonotype was seen a few times. The chain joins TRBV9 to TRBJ2-1, with D possibly TRBD2 on 6 matching bases. CDR3 length equals 15 residues. From germline, CDR1 is SGDLS and CDR2 YYNGEE. V lost 0 bases, J lost 9 bases, and 16 bases lay in between. The CDR3 nucleotides are TGTGCCAGCAGCGTAGCGAACACTCTGGGGGGTGAGCAGTTCTTC. Its protein is CASSVANTLGGEQFF.

This clonotype was recorded at least ten times. The J gene is TRBJ2-2, the V gene TRBV12-3 or TRBV12-4; TRBD2 matches 11 bases. There are 14 residues in the CDR3. J gave up 2 bases and V 9 bases, and 2 bases lay outside the gene matches. CDR3 region: CASLAGGNTGELFF. The CDR3 DNA sequence: TGTGCCAGTCTAGCGGGAGGCAACACCGGGGAGCTGTTTTTT.